This TCR beta chain stems from a study of blood T cell repertoires in COVID-19. Background on the study: The United States, Italy and Spain provided the acute and convalescent COVID-19 samples.

The length of the CDR3 is 17 residues. Trimming at V came to 2 bases and at J to 0 bases, leaving 4 bases not matched to a gene. The germline V gene encodes CDR1 SGHKS and CDR2 YYEKEE (reference sequence). Original methodology: How many nucleated cells were present was estimated from reference gene primer amplification. The data were produced by immunoSEQ multiplex PCR, yet TCRdb's version contains in-frame clones alone and is incomplete. The DNA gave D and trimming, while V, J and clone size come from that table. The sample consists of nearly 200,000 clones, around 85% of them appearing once. The receptor comes from a woman in her 70s with acute or convalescent COVID-19. The V and J genes are TRBV5-5 and TRBJ2-7; the match to TRBD2 covers 14 bases. Sequencing was performed on peripheral blood. CDR3 sequence: CASSFRTSGRSSYEQYF. The CDR3 nucleotides are TGTGCCAGCAGCTTCAGGACTAGCGGGAGGAGCTCCTACGAGCAGTACTTC. Full variable domain (outside the CDR3, taken from reference TRBV5-5 and TRBJ2-7): DAGVTQSPTHLIKTRGQQVTLRCSPISGHKSVSWYQQVLGQGPQFIFQYYEKEERGRGNFPDRFSARQFPNYSSELNVNALLLGDSALYLCASSFRTSGRSSYEQYFGPGTRLTVT.